The rows below give T cell receptor beta chains drawn from one sample of a study of OX40 agonist ivuxolimab in advanced cancers. Profiled with immunoSEQ multiplex PCR; TCRdb holds only in-frame clones, not every one. The sample carries 30,000 to 35,000 clones, around 90% recorded once. Sequences were derived from CD4+ or CD8+ T cells sorted from blood, sampled in a trial of the OX40 agonist ivuxolimab. The receptors here all came from an adult with an advanced solid tumor such as melanoma, head and neck, liver or kidney cancer. The CDR3 runs from the conserved cysteine through the conserved F or W. Each record gives: V gene, clone size, J gene, D gene, CDR3 DNA, CDR3 protein. D genes are given only for firm matches. Only some rows state a clone size, as once, few, many or a class for expanded clones.

TRBV4-1	few	TRBJ2-7	NA	TGCGCCAGCAGCCAAGTGGCTAGCTACGAGCAGTACTTC	CASSQVASYEQYF
TRBV19	hyperexpanded	TRBJ2-3	TRBD2	TGTGCCAGTAGTATCGCGGCTAGCGGGAGAGGGTTCGCAGATACGCAGTATTTT	CASSIAASGRGFADTQYF
TRBV19	NA	TRBJ1-5	NA	TGTGCCAGTACCCTCCTTGGTTATAGCAATCAGCCCCAGCATTTT	CASTLLGYSNQPQHF
TRBV19	NA	TRBJ1-1	NA	TGTGCCAGTAGTATAGATCTATACAGAAGGGGGGGCACTGAAGCTTTCTTT	CASSIDLYRRGGTEAFF
TRBV11-2	NA	TRBJ2-3	NA	TGTGCCAGCAGCCAACAGGGAATGGGCACAGATACGCAGTATTTT	CASSQQGMGTDTQYF
TRBV28	NA	TRBJ2-3	NA	TGTGCCAGCAGCACCGGGGTGAGGGAGACAGATACGCAGTATTTT	CASSTGVRETDTQYF
TRBV11-2	NA	TRBJ2-3	NA	TGTGCTGCCAGCAGCTTAGGTAGCTCTACTAGCACAGATACGCAGTATTTT	CAASSLGSSTSTDTQYF
TRBV4-1	NA	TRBJ2-5	NA	TGCGCCAGCAGCCAAGCGTTCCTAGGACCGGAGACCCAGTACTTC	CASSQAFLGPETQYF
TRBV21-1	NA	TRBJ1-4	NA	TGTGCCAGCAGAGCAGTTGAGAGGGGCAAAACTAATGAAAAACTGTTTTTT	CASRAVERGKTNEKLFF
TRBV2	NA	TRBJ1-5	NA	TGTGCCAGCAGTGAGTGGCAGGGCAGCAATCAGCCCCAGCATTTT	CASSEWQGSNQPQHF
TRBV6-1	NA	TRBJ1-5	NA	TGTGCCAGCAGACGGACGGAGCTAGGGAATCAGCCCCAGCATTTT	CASRRTELGNQPQHF
TRBV10-3	NA	TRBJ2-3	NA	TGTGCCATCAGTGAGTCCCTGGCCAGCGGGCGTCCCCTCGGCACAGATACGCAGTATTTT	CAISESLASGRPLGTDTQYF
TRBV4-1	NA	TRBJ1-3	TRBD1	TGCGCCAGCAGCCAAGACCCCCCTGGACAGGGGGGTTCTGGAAACACCATATATTTT	CASSQDPPGQGGSGNTIYF
TRBV11-1	once	TRBJ1-1	NA	TGTGCCAGCAGCTTAGGGGGGAACACTGAAGCTTTCTTT	CASSLGGNTEAFF
TRBV27	NA	TRBJ2-7	NA	TGTGCCAGCAGTTGGCGGTCGGAGCAGTACTTC	CASSWRSEQYF
TRBV25-1	NA	TRBJ2-1	NA	TGTGCCAGCAACCAAAACTCGTGGCATGAGCAGTTCTTC	CASNQNSWHEQFF
TRBV19	few	TRBJ2-1	NA	TGTGCCAGTACCCCGGGCCCACTTTCTGAGCAGTTCTTC	CASTPGPLSEQFF
TRBV19	NA	TRBJ2-1	NA	TGTGCCAGTATGGCGGGCAATGAGCAGTTCTTC	CASMAGNEQFF
TRBV19	NA	TRBJ1-2	NA	TGTGCCAGTACCATCGGGGGGGAAGATGGCTACACCTTC	CASTIGGEDGYTF
TRBV4-2	few	TRBJ1-1	NA	TGTGCCAGCAGCCAAGATCCGATTACTGAAGCTTTCTTT	CASSQDPITEAFF
TRBV11-3	NA	TRBJ2-3	TRBD2	TGTGCCAGCAGCTTATTTGGACTAGCGTTCACAGATACGCAGTATTTT	CASSLFGLAFTDTQYF
TRBV5-8	NA	TRBJ1-1	NA	TGTGCCAGCAGCTTGCTACCGCCGAACACTGAAGCTTTCTTT	CASSLLPPNTEAFF
TRBV5-4	NA	TRBJ2-7	NA	TGTGCCAGCAGCCAGTACTACGAGCAGTACTTC	CASSQYYEQYF
TRBV7-2	NA	TRBJ1-2	NA	TGTGCCAGCGGATTCTTGGACGTTGGTGGCTACACCTTC	CASGFLDVGGYTF
TRBV11-3	NA	TRBJ2-3	NA	TGTGCCAGCAGCTTAAGAGTGGACACCCGCACAGATACGCAGTATTTT	CASSLRVDTRTDTQYF
TRBV7-9	NA	TRBJ1-1	NA	TGTGCCAGCGCCTCCCCGAGCCGCACTGAAGCTTTCTTT	CASASPSRTEAFF
TRBV30	once	TRBJ2-7	TRBD2	TGTGCCTGGAGTAGCGGGACTAGCTGGGAGCAGTACTTC	CAWSSGTSWEQYF
TRBV27	NA	TRBJ1-2	NA	TGTGCCAGCAGTTTAGGGAGGAACTATGGCTACACCTTC	CASSLGRNYGYTF
TRBV9	NA	TRBJ2-1	NA	TGTGCCAGCAGCGTAGGGGACGGCGTCCTTAGGAATGAGCAGTTCTTC	CASSVGDGVLRNEQFF
TRBV7-9	NA	TRBJ1-5	NA	TGTGCCAGCAGCTTAGTAGCGGCAGGGGGCAATCAGCCCCAGCATTTT	CASSLVAAGGNQPQHF
TRBV19	NA	TRBJ1-2	NA	TGTGCCACCCAGTATGGTGGCTACACCTTC	CATQYGGYTF
TRBV5-1	NA	TRBJ2-7	NA	TGCGCCAGCAGCTTGATGGGTCTTAGTGGGTTCGACGAGCAGTACTTC	CASSLMGLSGFDEQYF
TRBV7-8	NA	TRBJ2-5	NA	TGTGCCAGCAGCTCCATGGTCGCCAACCACCAAGAGACCCAGTACTTC	CASSSMVANHQETQYF
TRBV5-6	few	TRBJ1-4	NA	TGTGCCAGCAGCAAAAGGACAGAGGAGAATGAAAAACTGTTTTTT	CASSKRTEENEKLFF
TRBV9	NA	TRBJ2-1	TRBD2	TGTGCCAGCGGTCAACTAGCGGGAGGGGATGAGCAGTTCTTC	CASGQLAGGDEQFF
TRBV21-1	NA	TRBJ1-2	NA	TGTGCCAGCAGCAAAAGGACGGGGAACTATGGCTACACCTTC	CASSKRTGNYGYTF
TRBV9	NA	TRBJ2-3	NA	TGTGCCAGCAGCGTTGGATGGAGCACAGATACGCAGTATTTT	CASSVGWSTDTQYF
TRBV11-3	NA	TRBJ2-1	NA	TGTGCCAGCAGCTTGGGGTGGGGCAATGAGCAGTTCTTC	CASSLGWGNEQFF
TRBV19	NA	TRBJ1-1	NA	TGTGCCAGTAGTACCAGGACGGCACATGAAGCTTTCTTT	CASSTRTAHEAFF
TRBV9	NA	TRBJ1-2	NA	TGTGCCAGCAGCGTAGTCGGTGTAGTGGGGATCTCGTCGGGCTACACCTTC	CASSVVGVVGISSGYTF
TRBV19	NA	TRBJ1-3	NA	TGTGCCAGTAGTATACCAGTCGGAGGAAACACCATATATTTT	CASSIPVGGNTIYF
TRBV5-4	NA	TRBJ2-6	TRBD1	TGTGCCAGCGCCGGACAGGGAACTGGGGCCAACGTCCTGACTTTC	CASAGQGTGANVLTF
TRBV7-3	NA	TRBJ2-7	NA	TGTGCCAGCAGCTTAGGAGGCGGCTACGAGCAGTACTTC	CASSLGGGYEQYF
TRBV11-2	few	TRBJ2-1	TRBD2	TGTGCCAGCAGCTCAAGGTCGACTAGCGGGCATGAGCAGTTCTTC	CASSSRSTSGHEQFF
TRBV5-6	NA	TRBJ1-2	TRBD1	TGTGCCAGCAGCATGGGACAGGGCTATGGCTACACCTTC	CASSMGQGYGYTF
TRBV7-6	NA	TRBJ2-3	NA	TGTGCCAGCAGCAGCACAGATACGCAGTATTTT	CASSSTDTQYF
TRBV6-5	NA	TRBJ2-1	NA	TGTGCCAGCAGTTACTGGCGGACAGCCAACAATGAGCAGTTCTTC	CASSYWRTANNEQFF
TRBV15	NA	TRBJ1-1	NA	TGTGCCACCATACATCGACCTGGAGGGGAGCACACTGAAGCTTTCTTT	CATIHRPGGEHTEAFF
TRBV12-5	NA	TRBJ1-1	NA	TGTGCTAGTGGTTTGATATCAGGATGGGCTTTCTTT	CASGLISGWAFF
TRBV6-6	NA	TRBJ2-5	NA	TGTGCCAGCAGTTACTCGAATTCAGGGGAAGAGACCCAGTACTTC	CASSYSNSGEETQYF
TRBV6-5	NA	TRBJ1-1	NA	TGTGCCAGCAGTTACTCGAAGGAAGGGGTCACTGAAGCTTTCTTT	CASSYSKEGVTEAFF
TRBV7-6	NA	TRBJ1-3	NA	TGTGCCAGCAGCTTATACCCCCGACAGGAAATCTCTGGAAACACCATATATTTT	CASSLYPRQEISGNTIYF
TRBV6-5	NA	TRBJ1-1	TRBD1	TGTGCCAGCAGTTACTCCGGGACAGGGAGGACTGAAGCTTTCTTT	CASSYSGTGRTEAFF
TRBV7-9	NA	TRBJ2-2	NA	TGTGCCAGCACCGATCGGGGAGCCACCGGGGAGCTGTTTTTT	CASTDRGATGELFF
TRBV28	NA	TRBJ1-1	TRBD1	TGTGCCAGCAGTTACAGGGGTGTCACTGAAGCTTTCTTT	CASSYRGVTEAFF